Each of the 16 T cell receptor beta chains below was sequenced from the same sample in a study of cytomegalovirus exposure and HLA in healthy donors. PCR primers comprised 60 Vbeta and 13 Jbeta primers. Sequenced by immunoSEQ multiplex PCR; TCRdb stores in-frame clones only, minus some. The sample gives about 50,000 clones, about 78% of which show up once; 8.1% is in the top ten. The specimen sequenced was PBMCs. The receptors derive from a man younger than 40 in good health and CMV-seropositive.

The chain joins TRBV30 to TRBJ2-5; 9 bases are shared with TRBD2. The V gene's germline CDR1 is GTSNPN and CDR2 SVGIG (reference sequence). Trimming took 4 bases from V and 1 from J; bases not matched to a gene: 4. The CDR3 has 14 residues. The CDR3 DNA reads as TGTGCCTGGACCCGACTAGCGGCCCAAGAGACCCAGTACTTC. Its translation: CAWTRLAAQETQYF.

DNA for the CDR3: TGTGCCAGCAGCCGGGACAGAGCCTACGAGCAGTACTTC. It specifies CASSRDRAYEQYF. The rearrangement joins TRBV7-3 to TRBJ2-5; 7 nucleotides line up with TRBD1. The J call is in doubt because the DNA end fits TRBJ2-7 better. There are 13 residues in the CDR3. Germline CDR1 is SGHTA and CDR2 is FQGTGA.

J is TRBJ1-4 and V is TRBV2; 7 nucleotides agree with TRBD1. The junction had 6 bases not matched to a gene; V was cut back by 7 bases and J by 4 bases. The CDR3 runs to 14 residues. Germline lookup yields CDR1 SNHLY and CDR2 FYNNEI. CDR3 sequence reads: CASTLGQSNEKLFF. CDR3 coding DNA: TGTGCCAGCACCTTGGGACAGAGTAATGAAAAACTGTTTTTT. Using reference TRBV2 and TRBJ1-4 for the parts outside the CDR3, the full variable domain is EPEVTQTPSHQVTQMGQEVILRCVPISNHLYFYWYRQILGQKVEFLVSFYNNEISEKSEIFDDQFSVERPDGSNFTLKIRSTKLEDSAMYFCASTLGQSNEKLFFGSGTQLSVL.

This chain links TRBV6-1 with TRBJ2-7; 8 bases are shared with TRBD2. V lost 5 bases, J lost 2 bases, and 5 bases stayed unmatched. There are 14 residues in the CDR3. The germline CDR1 and CDR2 sequences are MNHNS and SASEGT. The CDR3, as DNA: TGTGCCAGCAGTCTTATAGCGGGGACCTACGAGCAGTACTTC. It codes for CASSLIAGTYEQYF.

V gene TRBV13 combines with J gene TRBJ1-5; no reliable D call. Germline assignment: CDR1 PRHDT and CDR2 FYEKMQ (reference sequence). The CDR3 length is 14 residues. V gave up 3 bases and J gave up 11 bases, with 17 bases separating them. The CDR3 DNA follows: TGTGCCAGCAGCTTGGGCGCTTCCACGGGATCCCAGCATTTT. Amino acid sequence: CASSLGASTGSQHF. Based on the CDR3 plus reference TRBV13 and TRBJ1-5, the full variable domain is AAGVIQSPRHLIKEKRETATLKCYPIPRHDTVYWYQQGPGQDPQFLISFYEKMQSDKGSIPDRFSAQQFSDYHSELNMSSLELGDSALYFCASSLGASTGSQHFGDGTRLSIL.

The J gene is TRBJ2-5, the V gene TRBV28; 14 bases agree with TRBD2. This CDR3 has 18 residues. The V gene's germline CDR1 is MDHEN and CDR2 SYDVKM. V was pared by 7 bases and J by 1 base, with 11 bases of the junction left unmatched. The CDR3 bases are TGTGCCAGCATTACGACAAGGGGGACTAGCGGGGGCCAAGAGACCCAGTACTTC. It is translated as CASITTRGTSGGQETQYF. The full variable domain, rest sourced from reference TRBV28 and TRBJ2-5, is DVKVTQSSRYLVKRTGEKVFLECVQDMDHENMFWYRQDPGLGLRLIYFSYDVKMKEKGDIPEGYSVSREKKERFSLILESASTNQTSMYLCASITTRGTSGGQETQYFGPGTRLLVL.

The chain carries TRBV19 and TRBJ2-3; D is possibly TRBD1 (6 bases). The length of the CDR3 is 14 residues. V lost 6 bases and J 2 bases, leaving 12 bases between the germline ends. CDR1 is LNHDA and CDR2 is SQIVND in the germline V gene (reference sequence). CDR3 nucleotide sequence: TGTGCCAGTAGCAAACAGGGAAACACAGATACGCAGTATTTT. Its translation: CASSKQGNTDTQYF.

The rearrangement links TRBV19 to TRBJ2-7; 10 bases fit TRBD2. The germline gives CDR1 LNHDA, CDR2 SQIVND (reference sequence). The CDR3 is 15 residues long. With 4 bases clipped from V and 2 bases from J, the junction kept 5 bases outside the gene matches. The CDR3 reads CASSTGTSATYEQYF. The CDR3, as DNA: TGTGCCAGTAGTACCGGGACTAGCGCAACCTACGAGCAGTACTTC.

This chain connects TRBV5-1 to TRBJ1-2; TRBD1 might be the D (6 bases). The V end lost 1 base, the J end lost 6 bases, and 16 bases lay between the germline ends. Germline values: CDR1 SGHRS, CDR2 YFSETQ. The CDR3 totals 15 residues. The CDR3 loop is CASSLRGRGADGYTF. The CDR3 DNA follows: TGCGCCAGCAGCTTGAGGGGCAGGGGCGCAGATGGCTACACCTTC.

V is TRBV28 and J is TRBJ2-7, with unresolved D. The CDR3 sequence is 16 residues long. Looked up from germline, CDR1 is MDHEN and CDR2 is SYDVKM. The V and J ends lost 4 bases and 6 bases respectively, with 22 bases between them. CDR3 region: CASSSPPGSWSAEQYF. The CDR3 DNA reads TGTGCCAGCAGTTCCCCCCCGGGTAGTTGGTCCGCCGAGCAGTACTTC.

To note about this clone: An end of the junction differs from the germline gene, which may be a read error. This chain links TRBV6-5 with TRBJ1-5; maybe TRBD1 (6 bases). CDR1 and CDR2 from the germline V gene are MNHEY and SVGAGI. The CDR3 has 14 residues. The CDR3 reads CASSYGGRDQPQNF. The CDR3 coding sequence is TGTGCCAGCAGTTACGGGGGCCGGGATCAGCCCCAGAATTTT.

This clone was seen a few times. V gene TRBV5-6 combines with J gene TRBJ2-7, with D perhaps matching TRBD1 (6 bases). V was cut by 0 bases and J by 4 bases, with 14 bases left in between. CDR1 SGHDT and CDR2 YYEEEE come from the germline V gene. This CDR3 region has 15 residues. In nucleotides, the CDR3 is TGTGCCAGCAGCTTGGGGGCAGGGGCGATGTACGAGCAGTACTTC. Its protein product is CASSLGAGAMYEQYF.

The chain uses TRBV4-1 and TRBJ1-2; maybe TRBD1 (5 bases). V shed 0 bases and J shed 4 bases, with 9 bases lying between them. This CDR3 is 14 amino acids long. Germline CDR1 is MGHRA and CDR2 is YSYEKL. The CDR3 sequence is CASSQEQGVYGYTF. CDR3 nucleotides: TGCGCCAGCAGCCAAGAGCAGGGTGTCTATGGCTACACCTTC.

The rearrangement links TRBV29-1 to TRBJ1-5; TRBD1 might be the D (5 bases). The germline V gene encodes CDR1 SQVTM and CDR2 ANQGSEA. V shed 7 bases and J shed 2 bases, with 9 bases lying between them. CDR3 length equals 12 residues. CDR3 in DNA: TGCAGCGCGGGACTGCGCAATCAGCCCCAGCATTTT. Translation: CSAGLRNQPQHF.

The chain couples TRBV2 to TRBJ2-7, with a possible D match to TRBD1 (6 bases). From germline, CDR1 is SNHLY and CDR2 FYNNEI. V lost 7 bases to trimming and J lost 2 bases, with 9 bases between them. This CDR3 comprises 12 residues. The CDR3 protein is CASTNRAYEQYF. CDR3 coding DNA: TGTGCCAGCACTAACAGGGCCTACGAGCAGTACTTC.

This chain uses TRBV6-6 with TRBJ2-7; 13 nucleotides match TRBD2. Germline V lookup: CDR1 MNHNY, CDR2 SVGAGI (reference sequence). Trimming removed 7 bases from V and 6 bases from J; junction bases left unmatched: 12. The CDR3 loop spans 16 amino acids. The CDR3 region has the DNA TGTGCCAGCACCAACCTTCCGGGACTAGCGGGACTCGAGCAGTACTTC. Translated: CASTNLPGLAGLEQYF.